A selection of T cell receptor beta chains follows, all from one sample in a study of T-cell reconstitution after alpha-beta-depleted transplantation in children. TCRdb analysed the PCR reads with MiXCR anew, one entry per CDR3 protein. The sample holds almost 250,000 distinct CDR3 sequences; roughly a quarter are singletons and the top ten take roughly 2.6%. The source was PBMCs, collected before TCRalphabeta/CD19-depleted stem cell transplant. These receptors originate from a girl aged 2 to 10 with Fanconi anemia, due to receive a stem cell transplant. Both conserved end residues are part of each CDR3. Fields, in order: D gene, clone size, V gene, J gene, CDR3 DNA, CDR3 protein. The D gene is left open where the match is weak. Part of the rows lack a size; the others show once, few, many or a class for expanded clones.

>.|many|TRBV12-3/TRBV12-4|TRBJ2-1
TGTGCCATAACGGACGTTGTGGAGGTGGGTGAGCAGTTCTTC
CAITDVVEVGEQFF
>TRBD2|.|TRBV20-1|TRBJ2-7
TGCAGTTCTTCCCAGGTGGGGGGGGACTACGAGCAGTACTTC
CSSSQVGGDYEQYF
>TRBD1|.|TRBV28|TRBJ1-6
TGTGCCAGCAGTCGACAGGGTTATAATTCACCCCTCCACTTT
CASSRQGYNSPLHF
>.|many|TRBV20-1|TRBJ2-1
TGCAGTGCTAAATCAATGTCCTACAATGAGCAGTTCTTC
CSAKSMSYNEQFF
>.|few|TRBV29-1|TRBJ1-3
TGCAGCGTCTGCCCCGACGGCTCTGGAAACACCATATATTTT
CSVCPDGSGNTIYF
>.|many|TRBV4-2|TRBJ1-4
TGTGCCAGCAGCCAACGGGCAATACCGAATGAAAAACTGTTTTTT
CASSQRAIPNEKLFF
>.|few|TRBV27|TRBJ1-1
TGTGCCAGCAGTTCCCGGGTTCAGATGAACACTGAAGCTTTCTTT
CASSSRVQMNTEAFF
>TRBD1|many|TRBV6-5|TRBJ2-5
TGTGCCAGCAGTTACACGCAGGGGGTAAAAGAGACCCAGTACTTC
CASSYTQGVKETQYF
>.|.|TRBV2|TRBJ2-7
TGTGCCACCTCCGACTCCGGGGTCTACGAGCAGTACTTC
CATSDSGVYEQYF
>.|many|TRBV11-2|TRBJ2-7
TGTGCCAGCAGCGGATGGCGGGGACAGTCCTTCCTAAGCTCCTACGAGCAGTACTTC
CASSGWRGQSFLSSYEQYF
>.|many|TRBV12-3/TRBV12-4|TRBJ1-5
TGTGCCAGCAGTTTTGTTGACGAGAGTCAGCCCCAGCATTTT
CASSFVDESQPQHF
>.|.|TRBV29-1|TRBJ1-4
TGCAGCGTTGGCAGGACAGCCGGCGAAAAACTGTTTTTT
CSVGRTAGEKLFF
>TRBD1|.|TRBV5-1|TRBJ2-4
TGCGCCAGCAGGCCCGGACAGGAGGACATTCAGTACTTC
CASRPGQEDIQYF
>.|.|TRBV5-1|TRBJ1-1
TGCGCCAGCAGCGGTAACAGGGCCCGGGGGACTGAAGCTTTCTTT
CASSGNRARGTEAFF
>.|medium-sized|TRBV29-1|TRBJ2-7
TGCAGCGTTGACGAGGGAAGCTCCTACGAGCAGTACTTC
CSVDEGSSYEQYF
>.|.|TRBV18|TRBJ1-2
TGTGCCAGCACACAGGTTCAGAGCTATGGCTACACCTTC
CASTQVQSYGYTF
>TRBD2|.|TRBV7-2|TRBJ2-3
TGTGCCAGCAGCTTTAGCGGGGGGGGTTTCACAGATACGCAGTATTTT
CASSFSGGGFTDTQYF
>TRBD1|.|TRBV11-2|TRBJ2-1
TGTGCCAGCAGCTTGCGAATGGGACAGGGTCGCAATGAGCAGTTCTTC
CASSLRMGQGRNEQFF
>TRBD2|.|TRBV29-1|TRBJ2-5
TGCAGCGTTGGTTGGGTTAGCGGGCGCCAAGAGACCCAGTACTTC
CSVGWVSGRQETQYF
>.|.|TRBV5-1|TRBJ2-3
TGCGCCAGCAGCTTGCGGTGGGGGGATACGCAGTATTTT
CASSLRWGDTQYF
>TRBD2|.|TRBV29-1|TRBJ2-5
TGCAGCGCTAGCGGGGCGCTCGGAGAGACCCAGTACTTC
CSASGALGETQYF
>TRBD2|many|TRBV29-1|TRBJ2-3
TGCAGCTTCAGGCGGGCGGGAGTGCCAGATACGCAGTATTTT
CSFRRAGVPDTQYF